The clone carrying this T cell receptor beta chain was counted ten times or more. CDR1 and CDR2 (germline): SGHTA, FQGNSA. V dropped 4 bases and J dropped 4 bases, with 11 bases sitting between them. The CDR3 totals 13 residues. These data originate in a study of T cells in Graves' hyperthyroidism and ophthalmopathy. TCR beta CDR3 regions were amplified from RNA transcripts. In the first-round RT-PCR of the TCR CDR3, the HTBI primer set was used. Using its own MiXCR run on the multiplex PCR reads, TCRdb lists one record per CDR3 protein. The sample contains about 210,000 distinct CDR3 sequences, approximately 17% of which appear only once.

The chain is built from TRBV7-2 and TRBJ2-7, with a possible D match to TRBD1 (6 bases). Sequencing was carried out using blood. This clonotype was sampled from a man aged 50-60 years with Graves' hyperthyroidism. CDR3 DNA: TGTGCCAGCAGCTACCGGACAGAATACGAGCAGTACTTC. Translating gives CASSYRTEYEQYF.